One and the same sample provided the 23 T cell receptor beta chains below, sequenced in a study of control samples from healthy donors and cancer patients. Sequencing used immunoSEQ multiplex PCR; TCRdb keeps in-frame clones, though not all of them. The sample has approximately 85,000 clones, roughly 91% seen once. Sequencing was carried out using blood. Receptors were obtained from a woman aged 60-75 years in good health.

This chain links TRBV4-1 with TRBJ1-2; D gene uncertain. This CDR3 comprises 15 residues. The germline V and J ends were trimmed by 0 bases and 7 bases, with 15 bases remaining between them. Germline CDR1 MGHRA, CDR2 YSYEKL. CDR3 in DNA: TGCGCCAGCAGCCAAGATGTCATCCCGCGCCTTGGCTACACCTTC. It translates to CASSQDVIPRLGYTF.

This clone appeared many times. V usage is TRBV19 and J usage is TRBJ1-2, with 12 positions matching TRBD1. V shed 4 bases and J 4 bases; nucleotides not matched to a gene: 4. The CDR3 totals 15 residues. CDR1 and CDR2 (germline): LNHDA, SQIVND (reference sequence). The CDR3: CASSRDRGRTYGYTF. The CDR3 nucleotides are TGTGCCAGTAGTAGGGACAGGGGGCGTACCTATGGCTACACCTTC.

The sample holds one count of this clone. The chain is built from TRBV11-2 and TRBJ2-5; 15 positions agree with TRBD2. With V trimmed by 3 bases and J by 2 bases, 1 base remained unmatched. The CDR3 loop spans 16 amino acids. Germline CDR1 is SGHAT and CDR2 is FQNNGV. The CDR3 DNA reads TGTGCCAGCAGCTTGGGACTAGCGGGGGGACAAGAGACCCAGTACTTC. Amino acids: CASSLGLAGGQETQYF.

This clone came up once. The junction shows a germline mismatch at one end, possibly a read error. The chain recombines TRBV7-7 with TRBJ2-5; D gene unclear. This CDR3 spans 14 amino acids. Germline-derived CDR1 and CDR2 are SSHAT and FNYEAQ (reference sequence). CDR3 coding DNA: TGTGCTAGCAGCTTAGGAACGGTTGACGAGACCCAGTACTTC. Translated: CASSLGTVDETQYF.

CDR3 nucleotides: TGTGCCAGCAGTGAATTGGCAGGGGAGGGAAATAATTCACCCCTCCACTTT. Encoded protein: CASSELAGEGNNSPLHF. The V call is TRBV6-1, the J call TRBJ1-6; tentatively, D is TRBD1 (6 bases). V gave up 2 bases and J gave up 5 bases, with 16 bases separating them. This CDR3 is built from 17 residues. Germline V CDR1 and CDR2: MNHNS, SASEGT.

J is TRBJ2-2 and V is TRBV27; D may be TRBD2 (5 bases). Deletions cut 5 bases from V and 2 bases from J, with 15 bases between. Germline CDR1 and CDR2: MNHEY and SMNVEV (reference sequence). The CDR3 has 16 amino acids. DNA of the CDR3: TGTGCCAGCAGTGACGCCGGGAAGGGCAACACCGGGGAGCTGTTTTTT. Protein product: CASSDAGKGNTGELFF.

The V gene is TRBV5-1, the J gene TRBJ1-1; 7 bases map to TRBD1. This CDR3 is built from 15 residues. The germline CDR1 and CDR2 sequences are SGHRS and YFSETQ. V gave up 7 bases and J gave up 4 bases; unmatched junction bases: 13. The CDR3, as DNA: TGCGCCAGCGCCTTCCTCACAGGGGAGGCCACTGAAGCTTTCTTT. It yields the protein CASAFLTGEATEAFF.

CDR3 sequence: CASSLQQGADTEAFF. The CDR3 DNA is TGCGCCAGCAGCTTGCAACAGGGGGCGGACACTGAAGCTTTCTTT. The chain combines TRBV5-1 with TRBJ1-1; TRBD1 agrees at 9 bases. Trimming at V came to 1 base and at J to 3 bases, leaving 4 bases not matched to a gene. The CDR3 extends over 15 amino acids. From germline, CDR1 is SGHRS and CDR2 YFSETQ.

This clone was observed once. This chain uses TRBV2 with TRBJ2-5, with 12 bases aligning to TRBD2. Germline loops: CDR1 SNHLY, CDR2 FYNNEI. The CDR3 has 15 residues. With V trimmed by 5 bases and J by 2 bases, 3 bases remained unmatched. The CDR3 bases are TGTGCCAGCAGTCTAGCGGGAGGGAGTCAAGAGACCCAGTACTTC. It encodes CASSLAGGSQETQYF.

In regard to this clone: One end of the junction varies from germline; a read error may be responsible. In DNA form, the CDR3 reads TGTGCCAGTAGCATAGCGGGAAGCTACTACAATGAGCAGTTCTTC. The encoded protein is CASSIAGSYYNEQFF. The gene calls are TRBV19 and TRBJ2-1; 8 bases agree with TRBD2. The CDR3 is 15 residues long. Germline V CDR1 and CDR2: LNHDA, SQIVND (reference sequence). The entire variable domain, with the rest obtained from reference TRBV19 and TRBJ2-1, is as follows: DGGITQSPKYLFRKEGQNVTLSCEQNLNHDAMYWYRQDPGQGLRLIYYSQIVNDFQKGDIAEGYSVSREKKESFPLTVTSAQKNPTAFYLCASSIAGSYYNEQFFGPGTRLTVL.

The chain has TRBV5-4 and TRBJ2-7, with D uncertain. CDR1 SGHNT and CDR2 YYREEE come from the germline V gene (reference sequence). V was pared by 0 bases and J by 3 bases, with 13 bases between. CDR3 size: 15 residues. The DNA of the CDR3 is TGTGCCAGCAGCTTGGAGTCGGGCGGTTTCTACGAGCAGTACTTC. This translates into CASSLESGGFYEQYF.

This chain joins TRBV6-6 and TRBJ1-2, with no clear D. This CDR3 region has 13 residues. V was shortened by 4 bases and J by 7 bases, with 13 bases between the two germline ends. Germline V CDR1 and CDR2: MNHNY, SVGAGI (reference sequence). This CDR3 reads CASSSGSLVGYTF. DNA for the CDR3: TGTGCCAGCAGTTCGGGGTCCTTGGTTGGCTACACCTTC.

CDR3 DNA sequence: TGTGCCAGCAGCTGGGGGGGGACCCAGTACTTC. It codes for CASSWGGTQYF. The chain combines TRBV7-2 with TRBJ2-5, with 7 bases that match TRBD2. The length of the CDR3 is 11 residues. The germline V gene encodes CDR1 SGHTA and CDR2 FQGNSA. Trimming took 4 bases from V and 7 from J; bases not matched to a gene: 0.

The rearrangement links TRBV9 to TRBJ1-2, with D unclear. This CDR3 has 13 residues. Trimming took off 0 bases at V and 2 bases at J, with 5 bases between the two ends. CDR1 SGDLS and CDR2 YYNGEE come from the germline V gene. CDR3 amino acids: CASSVDVNYGYTF. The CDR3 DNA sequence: TGTGCCAGCAGCGTAGACGTAAACTATGGCTACACCTTC.

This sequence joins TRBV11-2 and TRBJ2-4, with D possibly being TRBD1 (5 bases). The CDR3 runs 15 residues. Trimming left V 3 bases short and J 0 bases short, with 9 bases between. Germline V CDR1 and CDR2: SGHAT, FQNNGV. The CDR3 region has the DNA TGTGCCAGCAGCTTCTCGACAGAAGCCAAAAACATTCAGTACTTC. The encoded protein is CASSFSTEAKNIQYF.

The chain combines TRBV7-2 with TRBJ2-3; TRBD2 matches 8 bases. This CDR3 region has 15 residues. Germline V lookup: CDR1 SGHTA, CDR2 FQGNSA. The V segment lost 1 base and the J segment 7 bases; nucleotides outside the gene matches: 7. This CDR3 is CASSLEGLETYTQYF. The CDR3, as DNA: TGTGCCAGCAGCTTAGAGGGACTAGAAACATATACGCAGTATTTT.

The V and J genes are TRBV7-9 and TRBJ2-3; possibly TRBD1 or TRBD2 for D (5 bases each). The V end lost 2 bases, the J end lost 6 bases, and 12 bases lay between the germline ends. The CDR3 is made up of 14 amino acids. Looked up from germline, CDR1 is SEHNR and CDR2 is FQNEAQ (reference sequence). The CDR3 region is CASSLRSRDDTQYF. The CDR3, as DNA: TGTGCCAGCAGCTTACGGAGCAGGGACGATACGCAGTATTTT.

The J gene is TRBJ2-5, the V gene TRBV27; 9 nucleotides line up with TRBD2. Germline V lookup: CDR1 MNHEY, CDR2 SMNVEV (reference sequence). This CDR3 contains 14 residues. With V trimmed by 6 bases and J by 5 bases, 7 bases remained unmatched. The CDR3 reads CASSLAGVLETQYF. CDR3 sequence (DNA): TGTGCCAGCAGCTTAGCGGGAGTGTTGGAGACCCAGTACTTC.

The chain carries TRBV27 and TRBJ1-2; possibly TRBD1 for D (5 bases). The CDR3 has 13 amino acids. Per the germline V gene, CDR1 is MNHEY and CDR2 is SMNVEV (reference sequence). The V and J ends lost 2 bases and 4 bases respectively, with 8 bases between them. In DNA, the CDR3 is TGTGCCAGCAGTTTAGAGCAGGGCTATGGCTACACCTTC. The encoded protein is CASSLEQGYGYTF.

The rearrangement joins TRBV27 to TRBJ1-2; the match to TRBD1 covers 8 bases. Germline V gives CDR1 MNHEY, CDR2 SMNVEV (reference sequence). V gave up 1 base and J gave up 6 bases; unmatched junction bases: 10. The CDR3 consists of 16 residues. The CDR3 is CASSLFRQGLGDGYTF. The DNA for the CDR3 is TGTGCCAGCAGTTTATTCCGACAGGGGCTGGGGGATGGCTACACCTTC.

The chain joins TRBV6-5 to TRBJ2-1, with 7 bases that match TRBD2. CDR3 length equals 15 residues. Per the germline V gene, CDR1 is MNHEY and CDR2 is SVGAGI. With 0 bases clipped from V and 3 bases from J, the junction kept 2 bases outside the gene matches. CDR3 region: CASSYSGGDYNEQFF. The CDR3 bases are TGTGCCAGCAGTTACTCGGGGGGGGACTACAATGAGCAGTTCTTC.

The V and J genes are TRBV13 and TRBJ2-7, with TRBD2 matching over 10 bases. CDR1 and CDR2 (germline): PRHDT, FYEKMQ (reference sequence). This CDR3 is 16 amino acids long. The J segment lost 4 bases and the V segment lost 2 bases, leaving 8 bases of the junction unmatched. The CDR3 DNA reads TGTGCCAGCAGCTTATCGTCTAGCGGGGGTTGGTACGAGCAGTACTTC. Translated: CASSLSSSGGWYEQYF. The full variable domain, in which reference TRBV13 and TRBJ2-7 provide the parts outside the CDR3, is AAGVIQSPRHLIKEKRETATLKCYPIPRHDTVYWYQQGPGQDPQFLISFYEKMQSDKGSIPDRFSAQQFSDYHSELNMSSLELGDSALYFCASSLSSSGGWYEQYFGPGTRLTVT.

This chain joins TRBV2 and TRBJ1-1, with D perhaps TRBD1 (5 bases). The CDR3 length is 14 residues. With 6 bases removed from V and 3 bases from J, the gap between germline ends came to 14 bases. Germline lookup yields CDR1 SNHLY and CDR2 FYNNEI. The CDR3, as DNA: TGTGCCAGCAGCGATTTCGACAGAGACACTGAAGCTTTCTTT. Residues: CASSDFDRDTEAFF.